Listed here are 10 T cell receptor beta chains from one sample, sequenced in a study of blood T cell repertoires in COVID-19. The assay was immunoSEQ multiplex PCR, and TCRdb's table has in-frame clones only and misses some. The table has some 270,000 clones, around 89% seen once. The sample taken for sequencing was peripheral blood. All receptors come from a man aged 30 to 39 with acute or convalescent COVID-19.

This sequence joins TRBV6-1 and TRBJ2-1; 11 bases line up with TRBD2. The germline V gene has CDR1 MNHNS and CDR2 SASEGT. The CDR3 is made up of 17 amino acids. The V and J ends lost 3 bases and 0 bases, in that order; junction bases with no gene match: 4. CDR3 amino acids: CASSERLAGSSYNEQFF. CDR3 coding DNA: TGTGCCAGCAGTGAGAGACTAGCGGGGAGCTCCTACAATGAGCAGTTCTTC.

As DNA, the CDR3 is TGCGCCAGCAGCTTGCTAGCGGGGGGCCTTTACAATGAGCAGTTCTTC. Encoded protein: CASSLLAGGLYNEQFF. The chain employs TRBV5-1 and TRBJ2-1, with 11 nucleotides matching TRBD2. V shed 1 base and J 4 bases; nucleotides not matched to a gene: 4. The CDR3 covers 16 residues. The V gene's germline CDR1 is SGHRS and CDR2 YFSETQ.

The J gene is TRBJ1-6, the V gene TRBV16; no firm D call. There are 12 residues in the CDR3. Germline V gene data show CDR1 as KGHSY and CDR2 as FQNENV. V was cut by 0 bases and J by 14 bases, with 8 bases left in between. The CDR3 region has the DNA TGTGCCAGCAGCCAATCTCCCCCTTCCCTCCACTTT. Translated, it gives CASSQSPPSLHF.

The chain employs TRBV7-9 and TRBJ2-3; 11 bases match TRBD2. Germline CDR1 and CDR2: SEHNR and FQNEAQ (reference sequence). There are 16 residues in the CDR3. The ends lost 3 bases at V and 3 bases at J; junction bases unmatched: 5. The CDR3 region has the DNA TGTGCCAGCAGCTTTAGCGGGGGGGTCTTTACAGATACGCAGTATTTT. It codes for CASSFSGGVFTDTQYF.

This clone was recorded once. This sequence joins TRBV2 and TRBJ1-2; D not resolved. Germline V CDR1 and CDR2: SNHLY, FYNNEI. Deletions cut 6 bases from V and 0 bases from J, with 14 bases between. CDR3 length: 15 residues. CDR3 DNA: TGTGCCAGCAGAAGGGAGAACCTGGCTAACTATGGCTACACCTTC. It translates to CASRRENLANYGYTF. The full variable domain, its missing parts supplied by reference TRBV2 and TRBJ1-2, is EPEVTQTPSHQVTQMGQEVILRCVPISNHLYFYWYRQILGQKVEFLVSFYNNEISEKSEIFDDQFSVERPDGSNFTLKIRSTKLEDSAMYFCASRRENLANYGYTFGSGTRLTVV.

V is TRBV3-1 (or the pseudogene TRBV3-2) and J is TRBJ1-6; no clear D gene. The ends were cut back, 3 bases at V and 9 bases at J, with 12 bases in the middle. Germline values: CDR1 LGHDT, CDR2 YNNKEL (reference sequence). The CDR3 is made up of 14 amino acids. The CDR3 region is CASSQGPGVSPLHF. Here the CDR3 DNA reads TGTGCCAGCAGCCAGGGCCCCGGGGTTTCACCCCTCCACTTT.

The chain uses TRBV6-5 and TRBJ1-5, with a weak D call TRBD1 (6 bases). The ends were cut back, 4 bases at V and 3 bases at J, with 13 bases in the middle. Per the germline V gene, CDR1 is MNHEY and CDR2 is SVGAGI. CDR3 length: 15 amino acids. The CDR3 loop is CASSSDGQINQPQHF. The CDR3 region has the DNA TGTGCCAGCAGTTCCGACGGACAGATCAATCAGCCCCAGCATTTT.

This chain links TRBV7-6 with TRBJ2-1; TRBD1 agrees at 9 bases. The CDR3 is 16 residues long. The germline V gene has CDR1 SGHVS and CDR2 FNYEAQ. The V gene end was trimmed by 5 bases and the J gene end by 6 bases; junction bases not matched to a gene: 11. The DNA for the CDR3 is TGTGCCAGCAGCCAACCTCCGGGACAGGGTCGCAATGAGCAGTTCTTC. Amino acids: CASSQPPGQGRNEQFF.

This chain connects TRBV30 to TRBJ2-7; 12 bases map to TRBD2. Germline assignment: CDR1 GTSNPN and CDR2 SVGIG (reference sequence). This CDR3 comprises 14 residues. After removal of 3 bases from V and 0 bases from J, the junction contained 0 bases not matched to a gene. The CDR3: CAWRLAGGSYEQYF. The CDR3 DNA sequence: TGTGCCTGGAGACTAGCGGGGGGCTCCTACGAGCAGTACTTC.

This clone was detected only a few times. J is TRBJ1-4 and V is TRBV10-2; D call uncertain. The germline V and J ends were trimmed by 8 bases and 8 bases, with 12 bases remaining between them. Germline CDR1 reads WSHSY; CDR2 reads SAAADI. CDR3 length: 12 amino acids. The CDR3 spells CASLGELEKLFF. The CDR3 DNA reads TGCGCCAGCCTAGGAGAGCTCGAAAAACTGTTTTTT.